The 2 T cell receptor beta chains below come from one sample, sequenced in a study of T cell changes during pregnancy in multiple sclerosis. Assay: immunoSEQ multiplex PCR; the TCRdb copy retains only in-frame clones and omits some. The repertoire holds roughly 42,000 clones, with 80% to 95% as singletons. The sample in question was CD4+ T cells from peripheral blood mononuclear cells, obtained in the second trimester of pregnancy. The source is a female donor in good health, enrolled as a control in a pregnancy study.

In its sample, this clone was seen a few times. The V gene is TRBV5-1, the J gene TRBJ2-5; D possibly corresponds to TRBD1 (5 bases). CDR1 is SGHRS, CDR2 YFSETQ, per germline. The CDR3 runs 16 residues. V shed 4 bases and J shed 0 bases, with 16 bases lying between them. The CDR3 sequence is CASSDRRQKYQETQYF. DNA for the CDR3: TGCGCCAGCAGCGATCGCCGACAGAAGTACCAAGAGACCCAGTACTTC.

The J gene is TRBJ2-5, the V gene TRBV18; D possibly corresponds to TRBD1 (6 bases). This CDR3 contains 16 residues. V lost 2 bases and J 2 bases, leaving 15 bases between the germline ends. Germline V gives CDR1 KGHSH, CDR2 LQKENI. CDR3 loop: CASSPGQDSIQETQYF. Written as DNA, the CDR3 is TGTGCCAGCTCACCAGGTCAGGACAGCATTCAAGAGACCCAGTACTTC.